Shown below are 10 T cell receptor beta chains from a single sample sequenced in a study of T cell repertoires in cytomegalovirus infection. TCRdb reprocessed the reads via MiXCR and lists one record per CDR3 protein. Seen here are over 150,000 distinct CDR3 sequences, approximately 17% observed once, and the top ten hold less than 25%. The sample taken for sequencing was CD8+ T cells from PBMCs. The source of these receptors is a human donor in good health (CMV status not recorded). Some clones in this sample may be carry-over from other donors' samples.

This clonotype has only a few counts. The chain couples TRBV7-6 to TRBJ2-1; perhaps D is TRBD1 or TRBD2 (6 bases each). This CDR3 comprises 15 residues. V was cut by 4 bases and J by 6 bases, with 16 bases left in between. Germline V gives CDR1 SGHVS, CDR2 FNYEAQ. The CDR3 loop reads CASSSDSGAPNEQFF. As DNA, the CDR3 is TGTGCCAGCAGCTCGGATTCGGGGGCCCCCAATGAGCAGTTCTTC. The variable domain in full, completed from reference TRBV7-6 and TRBJ2-1, reads GAGVSQSPRYKVTKRGQDVALRCDPISGHVSLYWYRQALGQGPEFLTYFNYEAQQDKSGLPNDRFSAERPEGSISTLTIQRTEQRDSAMYRCASSSDSGAPNEQFFGPGTRLTVL.

The J gene is TRBJ1-4, the V gene TRBV20-1; 9 nucleotides agree with TRBD1. The V segment lost 6 bases and the J segment 4 bases; nucleotides outside the gene matches: 12. Germline lookup yields CDR1 DFQATT and CDR2 SNEGSKA (reference sequence). The CDR3 is 16 amino acids. The CDR3 reads CSANGQGMSINEKLFF. The CDR3 nucleotides read TGCAGTGCGAACGGACAGGGGATGTCGATTAATGAAAAACTGTTTTTT.

This chain's CDR3 is CASSLRQGADGSYEQYF. In nucleotides, the CDR3 is TGTGCCAGCAGCTTAAGGCAGGGGGCCGACGGCTCCTACGAGCAGTACTTC. The V gene is TRBV7-6, the J gene TRBJ2-7; 8 bases line up with TRBD1. This CDR3 region has 17 residues. Germline CDR1 is SGHVS and CDR2 is FNYEAQ. Unmatched junction bases numbered 9, after V lost 2 bases and J lost 0 bases.

The chain is built from TRBV7-8 and TRBJ2-3; TRBD1 matches 7 bases. The length of the CDR3 is 14 residues. Per germline, CDR1 SGHVS and CDR2 FQNEAQ. V lost 5 bases to trimming and J lost 6 bases; unmatched junction nucleotides: 8. CDR3: CASSMTGTGDTQYF. The CDR3 bases are TGTGCCAGCAGCATGACAGGGACCGGCGATACGCAGTATTTT.

The rearrangement links TRBV20-1 to TRBJ2-1; the D gene could be TRBD1 or TRBD2 (5 bases each). Germline assignment: CDR1 DFQATT and CDR2 SNEGSKA (reference sequence). The CDR3 sequence is 16 residues long. Trimming took off 5 bases at V and 7 bases at J, with 24 bases between the two ends. The CDR3 DNA sequence: TGCAGTGCTGGGGGTAGAGAGACGGCAGGGTGGAATGAGCAGTTCTTC. Translation gives CSAGGRETAGWNEQFF.

This clonotype came up a few times. The chain couples TRBV7-9 to TRBJ1-1; D is ambiguous. Germline V gene sequence: CDR1 SEHNR, CDR2 FQNEAQ (reference sequence). Between the trimmed V and J ends, which lost 4 bases and 8 bases, there was a span of 17 bases. The CDR3 extends over 14 amino acids. The CDR3 spells CASSSLLWSGEAFF. Here the CDR3 DNA reads TGTGCCAGCAGCTCCCTCCTTTGGTCCGGAGAAGCTTTCTTT.

This clonotype is judged medium-sized. V gene TRBV7-2 combines with J gene TRBJ2-5; D gene ambiguous. CDR3 length: 16 residues. V was shortened by 0 bases and J by 5 bases, with 16 bases between the two germline ends. CDR1 is SGHTA, CDR2 FQGNSA, per germline. The CDR3 DNA sequence: TGTGCCAGCAGCTTAGCGCGGCCGCAATCCTCGGAGACCCAGTACTTC. This sequence encodes CASSLARPQSSETQYF.

The chain carries TRBV28 and TRBJ1-5; no clear D gene. This CDR3 comprises 14 residues. Trimming shortened V by 3 bases and J by 6 bases, and 12 bases separated the two germline ends. The V gene's germline CDR1 is MDHEN and CDR2 SYDVKM. The CDR3 sequence is CASSFTAGFQPQHF. CDR3 DNA sequence: TGTGCCAGCAGTTTTACTGCGGGATTTCAGCCCCAGCATTTT.

This clonotype has more than one count but fewer than ten. The chain has TRBV6-6 and TRBJ2-7; a possible D gene is TRBD1 (6 bases). This CDR3 has 14 residues. The V end was cut by 5 bases, the J end by 6 bases, with 17 bases between. Germline V gene data show CDR1 as MNHNY and CDR2 as SVGAGI (reference sequence). The CDR3 reads CASSNRVEEPEQYF. CDR3 sequence (DNA): TGTGCCAGCAGTAACAGGGTTGAGGAACCCGAGCAGTACTTC.

This clonotype was counted a few times. V and J are TRBV12-3 or TRBV12-4 and TRBJ1-1; unclear D gene. Trimming took 3 bases from V and 3 from J, leaving 8 bases between them. The CDR3 length is 13 residues. This CDR3 reads CASSFGVYTEAFF. In DNA form, the CDR3 reads TGTGCCAGCAGTTTCGGGGTTTACACTGAAGCTTTCTTT.